This T cell receptor (beta chain) was captured by sequencing in a study of blood T cell repertoires in COVID-19. On the study more broadly: Both acute and convalescent COVID-19 samples were obtained from the United States, Italy and Spain.

The protocol was immunoSEQ multiplex PCR, while the TCRdb copy is restricted to in-frame clones and leaves out a portion. In the table there are about 290,000 clones, around nine tenths of which are singletons. Sequenced material: PBMCs or T cells enriched from blood (not recorded which). This clonotype was obtained from a woman in her forties who had recovered from COVID-19.

The CDR3 here is CASSRRAAAGETQYF. The CDR3 coding sequence is TGTGCCAGTAGTCGGAGGGCGGCCGCTGGAGAGACCCAGTACTTC. The gene calls are TRBV11-3 and TRBJ2-5; tentative D call: TRBD2 (6 bases). V was trimmed by 9 bases and J by 4 bases, leaving 21 bases between them. CDR3 length: 15 residues. Germline V gene data show CDR1 as SGHNT and CDR2 as YENEEA.